These T cell receptor beta chains were read from a single sample in a study of technical replicates of blood from several donors. TCRdb's table, derived via immunoSEQ multiplex PCR, lists solely in-frame clones and lacks some. The sample lists fewer than 90,000 clones; just under 95% were seen once. The sequenced material came from T cells isolated from PBMCs. The origin of the receptors is a human donor in good health. Each CDR3 is given with its conserved first and last residue. D genes are given only for firm matches. Expanded clones get a size class; other rows say once, few or many, or leave the size out.

V	J	size	D	CDR3	DNA
TRBV19	TRBJ1-5	NA	NA	CASSRSGQSNQPQHF	TGTGCCAGTAGTAGATCCGGACAGTCCAATCAGCCCCAGCATTTT
TRBV4-1	TRBJ2-7	NA	TRBD2	CASSPRVTGGPYEQYF	TGCGCCAGCAGCCCGAGAGTAACGGGAGGACCCTACGAGCAGTACTTC
TRBV6-1	TRBJ2-7	NA	NA	CAGGDISISYEQYF	TGTGCCGGGGGGGACATTTCCATCTCCTACGAGCAGTACTTC
TRBV28	TRBJ2-7	once	NA	CASSLVGDEQYF	TGTGCCAGCAGTTTAGTAGGGGACGAGCAGTACTTC
TRBV28	TRBJ2-7	NA	NA	CASSLLYEQYF	TGTGCCAGCAGCTTACTCTACGAGCAGTACTTC
TRBV5-4	TRBJ2-7	NA	NA	CASSLGADEQYF	TGTGCCAGCAGCTTGGGGGCTGACGAGCAGTACTTC
TRBV10-3	TRBJ1-3	NA	NA	CAITSSGNTIYF	TGTGCCATCACCAGCTCTGGAAACACCATATATTTT
TRBV5-1	TRBJ2-7	NA	NA	CASSLRDTGIEQYF	TGCGCCAGCAGCTTGAGGGACACCGGGATCGAGCAGTACTTC
TRBV15	TRBJ1-2	NA	NA	CATSRSMSGSANYGYTF	TGTGCCACCAGCCGTTCTATGAGCGGGTCAGCTAACTATGGCTACACCTTC
TRBV13	TRBJ1-4	NA	NA	CASSIGHRVIEKLFF	TGTGCCAGCAGCATCGGTCACAGGGTAATCGAAAAACTGTTTTTT
TRBV6-6	TRBJ2-7	NA	NA	CASSYGDSEQYF	TGTGCCAGCAGTTACGGGGACTCCGAGCAGTACTTC
TRBV9	TRBJ1-1	NA	NA	CASSGGWSTEAFF	TGTGCCAGCAGCGGCGGGTGGAGCACTGAAGCTTTCTTT
TRBV11-3	TRBJ1-1	NA	NA	CASSSRQSSTEAFF	TGTGCCAGCAGCTCTCGACAGTCTAGCACTGAAGCTTTCTTT
TRBV11-2	TRBJ2-1	NA	TRBD1	CASSPRDRGPNEQFF	TGTGCCAGCAGCCCTCGGGACAGGGGGCCAAATGAGCAGTTCTTC
TRBV28	TRBJ1-5	NA	TRBD1	CASGQGDLQPQHF	TGTGCCAGCGGACAGGGGGATCTACAGCCCCAGCATTTT
TRBV21-1	TRBJ2-1	NA	NA	CASSKASSGSLFYNEQFF	TGTGCCAGCAGCAAGGCGTCTAGCGGAAGCCTTTTCTACAATGAGCAGTTCTTC
TRBV29-1	TRBJ2-1	NA	NA	CSVGSGNEQFF	TGCAGCGTTGGGTCAGGGAATGAGCAGTTCTTC
TRBV10-1	TRBJ2-1	NA	NA	CASSDNEQFF	TGCGCCAGCAGCGACAATGAGCAGTTCTTC
TRBV10-2	TRBJ1-1	NA	NA	CASNKGGGFYTEAFF	TGCGCCAGCAACAAGGGGGGGGGTTTCTACACTGAAGCTTTCTTT
TRBV5-8	TRBJ2-3	NA	NA	CASSLTPGFRTADTQYF	TGTGCCAGCAGCTTGACCCCGGGATTCCGAACGGCAGATACGCAGTATTTT
TRBV7-2	TRBJ1-3	NA	NA	CASSLFQLPGGHSGNTIYF	TGTGCCAGCAGCTTATTTCAACTGCCGGGCGGACACTCTGGAAACACCATATATTTT
TRBV4-1	TRBJ2-5	NA	TRBD2	CASSQFGLAGETQYF	TGCGCCAGCAGCCAATTCGGGCTAGCGGGAGAGACCCAGTACTTC
TRBV19	TRBJ1-2	NA	NA	CASSISPKTVRGYTF	TGTGCCAGTAGTATATCACCGAAGACAGTTCGAGGCTACACCTTC
TRBV11-2	TRBJ2-1	NA	NA	CASSLDQGRYNEQFF	TGTGCCAGCAGCTTAGACCAGGGGAGATACAATGAGCAGTTCTTC
TRBV5-6	TRBJ2-6	NA	NA	CASSPGFSRSGANVLTF	TGTGCCAGCAGTCCAGGTTTTTCACGCTCTGGGGCCAACGTCCTGACTTTC
TRBV11-3	TRBJ2-5	NA	TRBD1	CASSLAFIRGTETQYF	TGTGCCAGCAGCTTGGCCTTTATCAGGGGGACAGAGACCCAGTACTTC
TRBV6-1	TRBJ2-3	NA	NA	CASSEWISGYNTDTQYF	TGTGCCAGCAGTGAATGGATTAGCGGATATAACACAGATACGCAGTATTTT
TRBV2	TRBJ2-5	NA	NA	CASSVRFQETQYF	TGTGCCAGCAGTGTACGGTTTCAAGAGACCCAGTACTTC
TRBV2	TRBJ2-1	NA	TRBD2	CASNITPLAGRYNEQFF	TGTGCCAGCAATATAACCCCCCTAGCGGGGAGGTACAATGAGCAGTTCTTC